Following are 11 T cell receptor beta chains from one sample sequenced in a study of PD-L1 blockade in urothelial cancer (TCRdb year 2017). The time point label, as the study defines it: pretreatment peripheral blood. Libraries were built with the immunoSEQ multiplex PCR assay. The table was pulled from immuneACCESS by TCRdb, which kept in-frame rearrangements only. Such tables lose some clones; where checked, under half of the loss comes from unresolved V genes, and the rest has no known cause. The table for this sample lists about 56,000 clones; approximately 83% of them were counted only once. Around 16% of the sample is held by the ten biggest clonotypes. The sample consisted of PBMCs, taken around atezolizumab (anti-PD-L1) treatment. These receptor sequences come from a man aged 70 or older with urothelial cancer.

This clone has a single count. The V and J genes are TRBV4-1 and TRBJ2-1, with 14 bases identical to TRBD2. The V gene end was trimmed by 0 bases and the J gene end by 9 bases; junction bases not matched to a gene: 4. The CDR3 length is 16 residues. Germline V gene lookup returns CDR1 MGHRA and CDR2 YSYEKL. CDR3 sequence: CASSQDTTSGRGEQFF. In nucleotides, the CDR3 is TGCGCCAGCAGCCAAGATACGACTAGCGGGAGGGGTGAGCAGTTCTTC.

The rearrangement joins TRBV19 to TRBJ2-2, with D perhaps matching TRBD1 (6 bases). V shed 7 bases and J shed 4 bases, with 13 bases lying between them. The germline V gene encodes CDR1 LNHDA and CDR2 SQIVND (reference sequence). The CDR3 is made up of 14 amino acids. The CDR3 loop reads CASMITGSTGELFF. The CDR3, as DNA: TGTGCCAGTATGATAACAGGGAGCACCGGGGAGCTGTTTTTT.

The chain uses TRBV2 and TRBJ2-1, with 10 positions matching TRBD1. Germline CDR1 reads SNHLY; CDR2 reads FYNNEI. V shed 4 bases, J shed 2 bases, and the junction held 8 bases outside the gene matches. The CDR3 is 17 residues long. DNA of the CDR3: TGTGCCAGCAGTGGGGTACTGACAGGGGGCGCCTACAATGAGCAGTTCTTC. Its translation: CASSGVLTGGAYNEQFF.

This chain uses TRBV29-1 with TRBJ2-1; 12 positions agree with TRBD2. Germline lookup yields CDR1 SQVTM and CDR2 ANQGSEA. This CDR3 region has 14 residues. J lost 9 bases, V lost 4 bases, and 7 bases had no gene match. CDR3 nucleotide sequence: TGCAGCGTTGCCCCGCAACTAGCGGGAGGTGAGCAGTTCTTC. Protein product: CSVAPQLAGGEQFF.

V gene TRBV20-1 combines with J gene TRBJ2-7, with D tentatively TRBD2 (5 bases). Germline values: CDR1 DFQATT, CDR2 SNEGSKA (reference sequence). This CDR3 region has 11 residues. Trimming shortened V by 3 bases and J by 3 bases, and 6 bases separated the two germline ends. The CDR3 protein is CSASGNYEQYF. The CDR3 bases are TGCAGTGCTAGCGGGAACTACGAGCAGTACTTC.

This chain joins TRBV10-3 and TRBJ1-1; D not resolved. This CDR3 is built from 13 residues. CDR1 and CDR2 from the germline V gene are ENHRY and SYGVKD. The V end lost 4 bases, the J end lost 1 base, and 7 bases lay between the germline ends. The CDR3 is CAISGQENTEAFF. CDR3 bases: TGTGCCATCAGTGGTCAGGAGAACACTGAAGCTTTCTTT.

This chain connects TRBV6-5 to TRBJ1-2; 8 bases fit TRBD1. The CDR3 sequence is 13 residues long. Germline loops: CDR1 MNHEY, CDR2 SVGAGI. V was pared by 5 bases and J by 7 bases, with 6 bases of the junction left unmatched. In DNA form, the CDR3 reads TGTGCCAGCAGTACCGGACAGGGAAGTGGCTACACCTTC. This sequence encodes CASSTGQGSGYTF.

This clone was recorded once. The DNA of the CDR3 is TGTGCCAGCAGCCCCGAACCGGGAAACTCTCAGCCCCAGCATTTT. Translated, it gives CASSPEPGNSQPQHF. This rearrangement joins TRBV5-5 to TRBJ1-5; D gene ambiguous. This CDR3 has 15 amino acids. The germline V gene encodes CDR1 SGHKS and CDR2 YYEKEE (reference sequence). Trimming removed 4 bases from V and 6 bases from J, with 17 bases in between. The whole variable domain, filled in from reference TRBV5-5 and TRBJ1-5, reads DAGVTQSPTHLIKTRGQQVTLRCSPISGHKSVSWYQQVLGQGPQFIFQYYEKEERGRGNFPDRFSARQFPNYSSELNVNALLLGDSALYLCASSPEPGNSQPQHFGDGTRLSIL.

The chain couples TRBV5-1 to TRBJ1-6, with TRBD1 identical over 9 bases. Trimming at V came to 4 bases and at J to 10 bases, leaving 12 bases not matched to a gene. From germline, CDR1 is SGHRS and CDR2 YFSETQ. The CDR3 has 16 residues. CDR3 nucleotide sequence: TGCGCCAGCAGCACCTCCGGGACAGGGAGGGGGTCACCCCTCCACTTT. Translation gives CASSTSGTGRGSPLHF.

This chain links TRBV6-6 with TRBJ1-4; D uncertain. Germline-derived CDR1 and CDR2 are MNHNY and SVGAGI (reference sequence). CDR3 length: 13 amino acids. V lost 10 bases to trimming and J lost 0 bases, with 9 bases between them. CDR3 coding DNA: TGTGCCACTAGCGGGTCAACTAATGAAAAACTGTTTTTT. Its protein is CATSGSTNEKLFF.

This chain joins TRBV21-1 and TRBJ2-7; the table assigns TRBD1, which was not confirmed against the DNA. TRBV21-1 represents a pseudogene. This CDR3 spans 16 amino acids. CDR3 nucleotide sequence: TGTGCCAGCAGCAAAGCGCTAGGACAGGGAGGGCGCGAGCAGTACTTC. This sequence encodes CASSKALGQGGREQYF.